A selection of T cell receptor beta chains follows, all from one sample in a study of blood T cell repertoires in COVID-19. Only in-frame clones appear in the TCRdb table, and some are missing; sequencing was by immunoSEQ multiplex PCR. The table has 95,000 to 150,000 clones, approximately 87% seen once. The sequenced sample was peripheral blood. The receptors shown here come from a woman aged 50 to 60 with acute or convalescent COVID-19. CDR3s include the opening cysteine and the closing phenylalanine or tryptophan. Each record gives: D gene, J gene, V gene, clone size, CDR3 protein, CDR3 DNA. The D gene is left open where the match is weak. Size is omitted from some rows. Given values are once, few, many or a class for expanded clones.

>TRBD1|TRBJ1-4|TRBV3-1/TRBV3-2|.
CASSQDRPGTDDEKLFF
TGTGCCAGCAGCCAAGATCGCCCCGGGACAGACGATGAAAAACTGTTTTTT
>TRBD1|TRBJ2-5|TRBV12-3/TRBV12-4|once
CASAFRGTETQYF
TGTGCCAGCGCGTTCAGGGGGACGGAGACCCAGTACTTC
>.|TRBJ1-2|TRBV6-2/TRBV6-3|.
CASSYAGGENYGYTF
TGTGCCAGCAGTTACGCAGGAGGGGAGAACTATGGCTACACCTTC
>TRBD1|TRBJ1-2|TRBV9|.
CASSGTGWNYGYTF
TGTGCCAGCAGCGGGACAGGGTGGAACTATGGCTACACCTTC
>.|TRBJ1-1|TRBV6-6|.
CASSLDSLNTEAFF
TGTGCCAGCAGCCTCGACAGCCTGAACACTGAAGCTTTCTTT
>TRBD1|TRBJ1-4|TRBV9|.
CASSGQGARFEKLFF
TGTGCCAGCAGCGGGCAGGGGGCGCGGTTCGAAAAACTGTTTTTT
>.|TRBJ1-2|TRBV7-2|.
CASSLTAVYGYTF
TGTGCCAGCAGCTTAACGGCGGTCTATGGCTACACCTTC
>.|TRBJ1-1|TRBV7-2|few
CASSQTVFGTEAFF
TGTGCCAGCAGCCAGACAGTTTTTGGGACTGAAGCTTTCTTT
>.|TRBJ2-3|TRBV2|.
CASIKGGQIASTDTQYF
TGTGCCAGCATCAAAGGAGGACAGATAGCTAGCACAGATACGCAGTATTTT
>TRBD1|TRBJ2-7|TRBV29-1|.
CSVDGQGDEQYF
TGCAGCGTTGATGGACAGGGAGACGAGCAGTACTTC
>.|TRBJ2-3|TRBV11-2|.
CASSFLGVDTQYF
TGTGCCAGCAGCTTTCTGGGCGTAGATACGCAGTATTTT
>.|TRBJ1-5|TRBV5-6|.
CASSLQGRGNQPQHF
TGTGCCAGCAGCTTGCAGGGCAGGGGCAATCAGCCCCAGCATTTT
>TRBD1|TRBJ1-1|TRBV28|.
CAIVNSGGRDTEAFF
TGTGCCATCGTAAATTCAGGGGGGCGGGACACTGAAGCTTTCTTT
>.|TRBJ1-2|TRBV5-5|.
CASSLRGVNYGYTF
TGTGCCAGCAGCTTGCGGGGTGTTAACTATGGCTACACCTTC
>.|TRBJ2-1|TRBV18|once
CASSPPREFNSNEQFF
TGTGCCAGCTCACCACCACGGGAGTTCAATAGCAATGAGCAGTTCTTC
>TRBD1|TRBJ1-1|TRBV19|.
CASSITGVEAFF
TGTGCCAGTAGTATAACAGGGGTGGAGGCTTTCTTT
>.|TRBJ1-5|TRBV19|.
CASSTDRSLPQHF
TGTGCCAGTAGTACTGACAGGTCCCTGCCCCAGCATTTT
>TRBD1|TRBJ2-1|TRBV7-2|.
CASSLGQGAIYNEQFF
TGTGCCAGCAGCTTAGGACAGGGGGCGATCTACAATGAGCAGTTCTTC
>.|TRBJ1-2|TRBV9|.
CASSEGTRTYGYTF
TGTGCCAGCAGCGAGGGGACACGAACCTATGGCTACACCTTC
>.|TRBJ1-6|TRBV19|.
CASSMRGSHNSPLHF
TGTGCCAGTAGTATGAGGGGGTCCCATAATTCACCCCTCCACTTT
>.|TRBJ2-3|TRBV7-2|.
CASSQGLNTDTQYF
TGTGCCAGCAGCCAGGGACTCAACACAGATACGCAGTATTTT
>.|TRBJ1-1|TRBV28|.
CASHSGRAFF
TGTGCCAGCCACTCAGGGAGGGCTTTCTTT
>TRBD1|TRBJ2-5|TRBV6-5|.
CASSHQGAGETQYF
TGTGCCAGCAGCCACCAGGGGGCGGGGGAGACCCAGTACTTC
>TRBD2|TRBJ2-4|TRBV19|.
CASSIVTDGRGNIQYF
TGTGCCAGTAGTATAGTAACGGATGGGAGGGGAAACATTCAGTACTTC
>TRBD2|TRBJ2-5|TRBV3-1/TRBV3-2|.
CASSPLAGAGETQYF
TGTGCCAGCAGCCCACTAGCGGGAGCGGGAGAGACCCAGTACTTC
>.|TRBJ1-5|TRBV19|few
CASSIERGSKPQHF
TGTGCCAGTAGTATAGAGCGGGGGAGTAAGCCCCAGCATTTT
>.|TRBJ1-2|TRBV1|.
CTSSRTGGGPNYGYTF
TGCACCAGCAGCCGGACAGGAGGAGGGCCTAACTATGGCTACACCTTC
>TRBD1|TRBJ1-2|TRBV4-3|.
CASSTGGTGPYGYTF
TGCGCCAGCAGCACAGGGGGGACAGGGCCCTATGGCTACACCTTC
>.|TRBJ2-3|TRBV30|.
CAWSPGHSTDTQYF
TGTGCCTGGAGTCCGGGACATAGCACAGATACGCAGTATTTT
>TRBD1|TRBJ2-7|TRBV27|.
CASTPGTGGGYEQYF
TGTGCCAGCACCCCCGGGACAGGGGGCGGCTACGAGCAGTACTTC
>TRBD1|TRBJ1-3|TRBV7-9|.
CASREVQGIPGNTIYF
TGTGCCAGCCGAGAAGTACAGGGGATCCCTGGAAACACCATATATTTT
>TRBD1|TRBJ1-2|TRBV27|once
CASRILGQANNYGYTF
TGTGCCAGCAGAATTCTCGGACAGGCCAATAACTATGGCTACACCTTC
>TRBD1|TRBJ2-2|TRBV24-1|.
CATSDPKTGWTGELFF
TGTGCCACCAGTGACCCAAAGACAGGGTGGACCGGGGAGCTGTTTTTT
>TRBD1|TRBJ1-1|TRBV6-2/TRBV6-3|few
CASSYSQGANEAFF
TGTGCCAGCAGTTACTCGCAGGGGGCGAATGAAGCTTTCTTT
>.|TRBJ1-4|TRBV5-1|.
CASSRQVIDRFGEKLFF
TGCGCCAGCAGCCGACAGGTTATAGACCGGTTTGGGGAAAAACTGTTTTTT
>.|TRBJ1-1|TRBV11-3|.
CASSYSLPGNTEAFF
TGTGCCAGCAGCTACAGCCTACCAGGAAACACTGAAGCTTTCTTT
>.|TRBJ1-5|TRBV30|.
CAWSKGYPSQPQHF
TGTGCCTGGAGCAAGGGGTACCCTAGTCAGCCCCAGCATTTT
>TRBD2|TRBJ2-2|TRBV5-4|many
CASRLGLAGGNTGELFF
TGTGCCAGCAGACTGGGACTAGCGGGAGGAAACACCGGGGAGCTGTTTTTT
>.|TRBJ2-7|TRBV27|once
CASSSFYEQYF
TGTGCCAGCAGTTCCTTTTACGAGCAGTACTTC